The source of this T cell receptor beta chain is a study of blood T cells in healthy people across ages. A sample-barcoded 5' primer and a J-beta primer mix were used in a second PCR of about 6 to 12 cycles. TCRdb redid the calling of the 5' RACE reads with MiXCR, one entry per CDR3 protein. The sample yields roughly 680,000 distinct CDR3 sequences, 45% to 50% seen once. The CDR3 loop spans 15 amino acids. The ends lost 4 bases at V and 3 bases at J; junction bases unmatched: 5. Germline V gene data show CDR1 as DFQATT and CDR2 as SNEGSKA (reference sequence). The specimen sequenced was blood. This TCR derives from a woman aged 55-70 years in good health. The chain couples TRBV20-1 to TRBJ2-5, with 13 bases lining up with TRBD2. The CDR3 loop is CSATPGTSGEETQYF. CDR3 coding DNA: TGCAGTGCTACACCCGGGACTAGCGGGGAAGAGACCCAGTACTTC.